This T cell receptor beta chain comes out of a study of technical replicates of blood from a few donors (dated by TCRdb to the late 2010s). Library preparation used the immunoSEQ multiplex PCR assay. TCRdb took over this immuneACCESS table, retaining in-frame rearrangements with V and J assigned. Such tables are incomplete; in checked studies, under half of the missing clones stem from an unresolved V gene, and the remainder is unexplained. Across this sample there are 90,000 to 100,000 clones, with 90% to 97% seen only once. The ten largest clones capture approximately 0.35% of the sample. Based on the germline V gene (reference sequence), the CDR1 and CDR2 sequences are MNHEY and SMNVEV. From the cysteine through the phenylalanine, the CDR3 covers 14 amino acids. Only the CDR3 portion is preserved as DNA: 42 bases, with reading frame beginning at the first base. Here V drops 6 bases and J drops 4 bases, and the junction holds 8 bases not matched to any gene.

Turning to this clone: There is no known antigen for this receptor. Per-base qualities were not stored, and no clone one base away is much larger.

This TCR came from a human donor in good health. The sample consisted of T cells isolated from PBMCs. The rearrangement combines TRBV27 with TRBJ1-2, with 7 junctional bases fitting TRBD1. CDR3 sequence: CASSRTGASYGYTF. The nucleotides are TGTGCCAGCAGCCGTACAGGGGCCTCCTATGGCTACACCTTC.